This is a list of T cell receptor beta chains from one sample in a study of CD8 T cells in Susac syndrome. TCRdb independently ran MiXCR on the immunoSEQ multiplex PCR reads; one entry per CDR3 protein. The sample lists about 76,000 distinct CDR3 sequences; 93% were seen once. The sequenced material came from CD8+ T cells from PBMCs. These receptors were taken from a human donor with Susac syndrome. Each CDR3 is given with its conserved first and last residue.

j_call | v_call | cdr3_aa
TRBJ2-7 | TRBV27 | CASSFTQTSGGLYEQYF
TRBJ2-2 | TRBV20-1 | CSARDPRRDTGELFF
TRBJ2-1 | TRBV7-6 | CASSLLGKYNEQFF
TRBJ1-5 | TRBV30 | CAWNEGGNQPQHF
TRBJ1-2 | TRBV4-2 | CASSQDRYSNYGYTF
TRBJ2-1 | TRBV9 | CASSVGTSGAGEQFF
TRBJ2-3 | TRBV23-1 | CASSQSPRTGVLGDTQYF
TRBJ2-3 | TRBV5-6 | CASSYGQGLSDTQYF
TRBJ2-1 | TRBV20-1 | CSAGWTGAYNEQFF
TRBJ2-5 | TRBV15 | CATSTIRDSGQETQYF
TRBJ1-6 | TRBV6-6 | CASSYSDSNSPLHF
TRBJ2-3 | TRBV7-9 | CASSLYAGTDTQYF
TRBJ2-2 | TRBV4-1 | CASSALAGVNTGELFF
TRBJ2-3 | TRBV6-1 | CASRDESTDTQYF
TRBJ1-5 | TRBV27 | CASKGSSNQPQHF
TRBJ1-1 | TRBV27 | CASSLTGLSTEAFF
TRBJ2-5 | TRBV20-1 | CSARAVGWETQYF
TRBJ2-1 | TRBV12-3/TRBV12-4 | CASSSGGNEQFF
TRBJ1-1 | TRBV7-3 | CASSLGAGNTEAFF
TRBJ2-7 | TRBV28 | CASCYRVSTYEQYF
TRBJ2-1 | TRBV4-3 | CASSQLLAGVYNEQFF
TRBJ2-7 | TRBV20-1 | CSASRSDPTSGSYEQYF
TRBJ2-7 | TRBV11-2 | CASSLGWDGTYEQYF
TRBJ2-7 | TRBV9 | CASSPSGGTFYEQYF
TRBJ2-1 | TRBV7-8 | CASSSELAGRDNEQFF
TRBJ2-7 | TRBV12-3/TRBV12-4 | CASTPGQAFYEQYF
TRBJ2-3 | TRBV28 | CASSPLAGSTDTQYF
TRBJ1-1 | TRBV3-1 | CASRLGANTEAFF
TRBJ1-3 | TRBV4-3 | CASSQTSGTTFSGNTIYF
TRBJ1-5 | TRBV19 | CASSRGPSLLNQPQHF